This TCR beta chain originates from a study of cytotoxic CD8 clonotypes in ibrutinib-treated CLL (dated by TCRdb to the early 2020s). A note on the overall study: In this cohort, 15 patients were treatment-naive and more than 9 were relapsed/refractory, while roughly 17 had unmutated IGHV. Samples at response were collected after a median of about 12 months of treatment, with a range of about 6 to 40 months. Cryopreserved peripheral blood mononuclear cells were collected at three points: before therapy, at response, and at either sustained remission or disease progression. Of the approximately 94 people in the trial, about 25 had longitudinal samples available. Patients were still on ibrutinib when every remission and progressive disease sample was collected. Partial responses were observed in 24 patients and complete responses in 2; after a median follow-up of 68 months, remission was maintained in approximately 14 patients and progression was observed in about twelve. On average, each sample yielded roughly 250,000 productive templates and about 95,000 productive rearrangements.

Findings and caveats that apply to the study as a whole: Lymph node repertoires were not examined, and the timing of sampling was not matched between patients in sustained remission and those whose disease progressed. At ibrutinib response clonality went up, during sustained remission it held steady, and at progression it dropped back toward baseline. Public clonotypes were rare and either shrank or stayed stable during treatment, and the rise in clonality at ibrutinib response reflected expansion of private clonotypes. Baseline clonality was found to be higher than that of age-matched healthy donors and was strongly correlated with circulating CD8+ T-cell counts.

Each clonotype received, on average, 10x coverage in deep resolution sequencing performed on a MiSeq, where the target depth lay between 1 in 1 million and 1 in 200,000 T cells. The immunoSEQ hsTCRB Kit was used to generate the TCR beta libraries. In the source study's methods: The data were analyzed with ImmunoSEQ Analyzer and ImmunoSEQ Data Assistant, and V, D and J gene assignments followed IMGT definitions. Clonality, with values ranging from 0 to 1, was calculated as one minus the normalized Shannon entropy of productive rearrangement frequencies. Public clonotype analysis was restricted to overrepresented clonotypes comprising at least 0.05% of each patient's repertoire. About twelve repertoires from age-matched healthy donors, obtained from immuneACCESS, served as clonality controls. In TCRdb, the immuneACCESS table is reduced to in-frame sequences with V and J assigned. These tables do not hold every clone; where another copy was compared, an unresolved V gene accounts for under half, and the others remain unexplained. From that table come the V and J calls and clone size; the DNA was used to work out D and trimming. For this sample the table gives 250,000 to 350,000 clones, of which approximately 79% were detected only once. About 6% of the sample goes to the ten largest clones.

In this sample, this clone turned up a few times. Its specific antigen is unknown. It has no much larger one-base neighbor in the sample; base qualities were not kept. Taken with the paper, the label for time point translates to: progressive disease on ibrutinib. Roughly 1.9 micrograms of genomic DNA were extracted from cryopreserved PBMCs for TCR beta library preparation. Longitudinal blood samples from CLL patients receiving ibrutinib monotherapy were subjected to high-throughput TCR beta sequencing. The patients took part in an open-label, single-center phase 2 trial of ibrutinib monotherapy. The sequence was obtained from a human donor with chronic lymphocytic leukemia. This material consisted of PBMCs, taken at disease progression, from a patient treated with ibrutinib.

The nucleotide sequence is TGTGCCACCAGCAATTCAGGGGGCCAACATTCACCCCTCCACTTT. Its translation reads: CATSNSGGQHSPLHF. The V gene is TRBV15 and the J gene is TRBJ1-6; TRBD1 fits 8 bases in the junction. The CDR3 runs 15 amino acids, cysteine and phenylalanine included. CDR3 DNA is the only sequence kept; it has 45 bases, read in frame from the first base. V loses 4 bases at its end and J loses 8 bases; junction bases beyond the gene matches: 7. CDR1 is given as LNHNV and CDR2 as YYDKDF, both from the germline V gene (reference sequence).